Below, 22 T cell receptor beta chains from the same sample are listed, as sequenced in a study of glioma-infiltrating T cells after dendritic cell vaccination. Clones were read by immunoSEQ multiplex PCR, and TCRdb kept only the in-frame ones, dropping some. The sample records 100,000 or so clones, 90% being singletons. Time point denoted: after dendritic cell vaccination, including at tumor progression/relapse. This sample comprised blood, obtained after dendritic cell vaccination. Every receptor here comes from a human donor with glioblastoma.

For the CDR3, the DNA is TGTGCCAGCAGCCCCATCGACAGGGGGAGCGGCTACACCTTC. Protein product: CASSPIDRGSGYTF. The V call is TRBV7-6, the J call TRBJ1-2, with TRBD1 matching 9 bases. V shed 5 bases and J 8 bases; nucleotides not matched to a gene: 9. The CDR3 spans 14 residues. Germline V gives CDR1 SGHVS, CDR2 FNYEAQ.

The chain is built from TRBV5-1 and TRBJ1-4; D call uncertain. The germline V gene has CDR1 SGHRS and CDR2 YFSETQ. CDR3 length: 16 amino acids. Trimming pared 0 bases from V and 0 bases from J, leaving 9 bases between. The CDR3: CASSLELLATNEKLFF. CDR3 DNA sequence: TGCGCCAGCAGCTTGGAACTGCTGGCAACTAATGAAAAACTGTTTTTT. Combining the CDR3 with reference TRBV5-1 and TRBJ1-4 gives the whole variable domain KAGVTQTPRYLIKTRGQQVTLSCSPISGHRSVSWYQQTPGQGLQFLFEYFSETQRNKGNFPGRFSGRQFSNSRSEMNVSTLELGDSALYLCASSLELLATNEKLFFGSGTQLSVL.

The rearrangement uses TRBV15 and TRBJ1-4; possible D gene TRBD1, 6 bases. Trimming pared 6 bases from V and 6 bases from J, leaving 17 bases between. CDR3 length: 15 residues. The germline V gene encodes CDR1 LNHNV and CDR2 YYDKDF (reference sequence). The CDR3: CATRSPDRWDEKLFF. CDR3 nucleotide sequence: TGTGCCACCAGATCCCCGGACAGATGGGATGAAAAACTGTTTTTT.

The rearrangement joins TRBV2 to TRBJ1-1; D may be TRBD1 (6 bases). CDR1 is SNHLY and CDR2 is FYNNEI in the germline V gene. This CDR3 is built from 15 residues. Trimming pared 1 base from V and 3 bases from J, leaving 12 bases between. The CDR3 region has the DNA TGTGCCAGCAGTGAAGAGGGGGGGAAGGACACTGAAGCTTTCTTT. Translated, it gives CASSEEGGKDTEAFF.

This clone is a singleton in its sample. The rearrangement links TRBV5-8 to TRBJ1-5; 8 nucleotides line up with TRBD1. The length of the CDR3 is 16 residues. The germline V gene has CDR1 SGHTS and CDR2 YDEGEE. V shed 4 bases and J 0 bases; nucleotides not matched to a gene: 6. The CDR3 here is CASSGDRTFSNQPQHF. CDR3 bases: TGTGCCAGCAGCGGGGACAGGACCTTTAGCAATCAGCCCCAGCATTTT.

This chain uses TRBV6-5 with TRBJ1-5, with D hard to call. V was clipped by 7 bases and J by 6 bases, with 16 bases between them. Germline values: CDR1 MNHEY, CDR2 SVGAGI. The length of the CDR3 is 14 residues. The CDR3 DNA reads TGTGCCAGCATGATACATGGACTAGGTCAGCCCCAGCATTTT. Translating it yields CASMIHGLGQPQHF.

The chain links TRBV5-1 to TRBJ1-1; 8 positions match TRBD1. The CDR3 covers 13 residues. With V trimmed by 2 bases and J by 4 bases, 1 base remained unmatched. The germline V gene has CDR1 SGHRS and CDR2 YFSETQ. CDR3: CASSFGQGTEAFF. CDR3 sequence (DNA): TGCGCCAGCAGCTTTGGACAGGGCACTGAAGCTTTCTTT.

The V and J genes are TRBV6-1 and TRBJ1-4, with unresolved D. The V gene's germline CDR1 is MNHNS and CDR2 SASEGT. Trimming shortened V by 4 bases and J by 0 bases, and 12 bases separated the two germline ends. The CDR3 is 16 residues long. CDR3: CASSGQDTATNEKLFF. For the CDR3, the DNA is TGTGCCAGCAGTGGCCAAGACACTGCAACTAATGAAAAACTGTTTTTT.

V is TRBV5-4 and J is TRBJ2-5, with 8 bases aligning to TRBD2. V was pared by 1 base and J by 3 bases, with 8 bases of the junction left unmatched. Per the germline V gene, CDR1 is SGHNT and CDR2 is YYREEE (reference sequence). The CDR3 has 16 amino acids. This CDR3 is CASSLPTERGKETQYF. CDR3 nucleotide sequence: TGTGCCAGCAGCTTGCCCACGGAGCGGGGGAAAGAGACCCAGTACTTC.

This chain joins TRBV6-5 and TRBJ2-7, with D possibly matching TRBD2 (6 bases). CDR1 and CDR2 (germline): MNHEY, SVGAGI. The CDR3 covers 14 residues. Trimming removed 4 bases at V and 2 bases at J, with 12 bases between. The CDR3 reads CASSSWGVTYEQYF. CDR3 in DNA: TGTGCCAGCAGTTCTTGGGGGGTTACCTACGAGCAGTACTTC.

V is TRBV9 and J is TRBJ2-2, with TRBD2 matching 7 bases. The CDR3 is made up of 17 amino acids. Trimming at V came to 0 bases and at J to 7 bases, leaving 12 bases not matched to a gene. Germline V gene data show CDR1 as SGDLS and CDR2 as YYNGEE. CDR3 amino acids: CASSVGLAETPGGELFF. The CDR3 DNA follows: TGTGCCAGCAGCGTAGGCCTAGCGGAGACCCCAGGCGGGGAGCTGTTTTTT.

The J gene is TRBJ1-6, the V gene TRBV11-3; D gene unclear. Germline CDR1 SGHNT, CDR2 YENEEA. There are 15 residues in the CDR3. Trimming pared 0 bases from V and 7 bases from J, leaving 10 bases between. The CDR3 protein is CASSLEGRTNSPLHF. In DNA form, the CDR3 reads TGTGCCAGCAGCTTAGAGGGGAGAACCAATTCACCCCTCCACTTT.

CDR3: CASSYGGTGSYEQYF. The CDR3, as DNA: TGTGCCAGCAGTTACGGGGGGACAGGGAGCTACGAGCAGTACTTC. This chain links TRBV6-5 with TRBJ2-7; 9 nucleotides line up with TRBD1. Germline V gene sequence: CDR1 MNHEY, CDR2 SVGAGI. The trim removed 2 bases at V and 3 bases at J, leaving 5 bases unmatched. CDR3 length: 15 amino acids.

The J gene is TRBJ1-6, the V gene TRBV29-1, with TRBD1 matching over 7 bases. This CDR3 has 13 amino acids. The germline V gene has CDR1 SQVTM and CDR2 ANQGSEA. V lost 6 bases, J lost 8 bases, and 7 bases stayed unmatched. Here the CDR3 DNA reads TGCAGCGTCCAGCCGGGACAGTATTCACCCCTCCACTTT. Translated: CSVQPGQYSPLHF. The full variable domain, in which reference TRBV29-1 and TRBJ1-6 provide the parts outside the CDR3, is SAVISQKPSRDICQRGTSLTIQCQVDSQVTMMFWYRQQPGQSLTLIATANQGSEATYESGFVIDKFPISRPNLTFSTLTVSNMSPEDSSIYLCSVQPGQYSPLHFGNGTRLTVT.

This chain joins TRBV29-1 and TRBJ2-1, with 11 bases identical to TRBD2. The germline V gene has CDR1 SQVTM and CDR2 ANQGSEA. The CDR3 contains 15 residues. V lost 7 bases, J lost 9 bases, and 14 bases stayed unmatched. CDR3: CSAEAGLAGGGEQFF. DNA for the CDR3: TGCAGCGCCGAGGCAGGGCTAGCGGGAGGAGGTGAGCAGTTCTTC.

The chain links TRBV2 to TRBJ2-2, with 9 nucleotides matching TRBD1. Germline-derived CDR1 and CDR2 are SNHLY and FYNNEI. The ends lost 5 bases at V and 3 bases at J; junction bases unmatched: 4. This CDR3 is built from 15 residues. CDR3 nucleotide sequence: TGTGCCAGCAGTAACACAGGGGGCGACACCGGGGAGCTGTTTTTT. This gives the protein CASSNTGGDTGELFF. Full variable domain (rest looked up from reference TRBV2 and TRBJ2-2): EPEVTQTPSHQVTQMGQEVILRCVPISNHLYFYWYRQILGQKVEFLVSFYNNEISEKSEIFDDQFSVERPDGSNFTLKIRSTKLEDSAMYFCASSNTGGDTGELFFGEGSRLTVL.

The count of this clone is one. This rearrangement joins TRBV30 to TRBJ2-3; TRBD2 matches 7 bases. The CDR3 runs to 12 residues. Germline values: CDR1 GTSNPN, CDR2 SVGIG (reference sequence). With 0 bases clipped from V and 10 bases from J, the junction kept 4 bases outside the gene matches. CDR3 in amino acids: CAWSVGGSAQYF. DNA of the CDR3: TGTGCCTGGAGTGTCGGGGGGTCGGCGCAGTATTTT.

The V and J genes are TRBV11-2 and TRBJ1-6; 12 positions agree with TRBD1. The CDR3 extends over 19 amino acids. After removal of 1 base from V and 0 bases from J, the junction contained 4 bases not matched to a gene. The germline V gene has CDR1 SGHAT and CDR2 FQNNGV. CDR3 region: CASSLVGTGGFSYNSPLHF. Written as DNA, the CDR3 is TGTGCCAGCAGCTTAGTGGGGACAGGGGGCTTCTCCTATAATTCACCCCTCCACTTT.

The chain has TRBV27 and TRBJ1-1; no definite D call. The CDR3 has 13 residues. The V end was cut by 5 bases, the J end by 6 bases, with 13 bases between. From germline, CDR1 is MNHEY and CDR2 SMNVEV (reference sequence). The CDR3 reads CASSLRPIAEAFF. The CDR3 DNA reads TGTGCCAGCAGTCTCCGCCCTATCGCTGAAGCTTTCTTT.

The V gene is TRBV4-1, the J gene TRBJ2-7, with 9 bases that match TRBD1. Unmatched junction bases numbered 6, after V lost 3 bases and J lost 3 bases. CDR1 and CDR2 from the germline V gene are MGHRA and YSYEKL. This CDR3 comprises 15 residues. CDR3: CASSHLGQGDYEQYF. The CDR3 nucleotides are TGCGCCAGCAGCCACCTGGGACAGGGAGACTACGAGCAGTACTTC.

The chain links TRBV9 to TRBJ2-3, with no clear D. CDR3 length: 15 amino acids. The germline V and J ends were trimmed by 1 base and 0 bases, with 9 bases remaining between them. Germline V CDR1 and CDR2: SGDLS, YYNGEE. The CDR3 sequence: CASSVSQRSTDTQYF. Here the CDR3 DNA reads TGTGCCAGCAGCGTAAGCCAAAGAAGCACAGATACGCAGTATTTT.

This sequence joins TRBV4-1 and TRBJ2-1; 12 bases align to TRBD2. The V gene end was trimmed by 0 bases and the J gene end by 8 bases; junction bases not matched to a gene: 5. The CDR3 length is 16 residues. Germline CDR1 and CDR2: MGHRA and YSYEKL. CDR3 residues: CASSQDLAGGWDEQFF. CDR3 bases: TGCGCCAGCAGCCAAGACCTAGCGGGGGGGTGGGATGAGCAGTTCTTC.